This TCR beta chain originates from a study of blood T cell repertoires in COVID-19. Sequencing used immunoSEQ multiplex PCR; TCRdb keeps in-frame clones, though not all of them. Here the sample spans roughly 100,000 clones, 86% being singletons. Germline lookup yields CDR1 LGHNT and CDR2 FRNRAP. The V end lost 1 base, the J end lost 2 bases, and 12 bases lay between the germline ends. This CDR3 is 15 amino acids long. This clone was detected only once. This receptor was obtained from a woman of 80 years or more with acute or convalescent COVID-19. The specimen sequenced was peripheral blood. The chain combines TRBV12-5 with TRBJ2-7, with D possibly TRBD2 on 5 matching bases. DNA for the CDR3: TGTGCTAGTGGTTTGGAACTAGGCCCTACCTACGAGCAGTACTTC. Its translation is CASGLELGPTYEQYF.